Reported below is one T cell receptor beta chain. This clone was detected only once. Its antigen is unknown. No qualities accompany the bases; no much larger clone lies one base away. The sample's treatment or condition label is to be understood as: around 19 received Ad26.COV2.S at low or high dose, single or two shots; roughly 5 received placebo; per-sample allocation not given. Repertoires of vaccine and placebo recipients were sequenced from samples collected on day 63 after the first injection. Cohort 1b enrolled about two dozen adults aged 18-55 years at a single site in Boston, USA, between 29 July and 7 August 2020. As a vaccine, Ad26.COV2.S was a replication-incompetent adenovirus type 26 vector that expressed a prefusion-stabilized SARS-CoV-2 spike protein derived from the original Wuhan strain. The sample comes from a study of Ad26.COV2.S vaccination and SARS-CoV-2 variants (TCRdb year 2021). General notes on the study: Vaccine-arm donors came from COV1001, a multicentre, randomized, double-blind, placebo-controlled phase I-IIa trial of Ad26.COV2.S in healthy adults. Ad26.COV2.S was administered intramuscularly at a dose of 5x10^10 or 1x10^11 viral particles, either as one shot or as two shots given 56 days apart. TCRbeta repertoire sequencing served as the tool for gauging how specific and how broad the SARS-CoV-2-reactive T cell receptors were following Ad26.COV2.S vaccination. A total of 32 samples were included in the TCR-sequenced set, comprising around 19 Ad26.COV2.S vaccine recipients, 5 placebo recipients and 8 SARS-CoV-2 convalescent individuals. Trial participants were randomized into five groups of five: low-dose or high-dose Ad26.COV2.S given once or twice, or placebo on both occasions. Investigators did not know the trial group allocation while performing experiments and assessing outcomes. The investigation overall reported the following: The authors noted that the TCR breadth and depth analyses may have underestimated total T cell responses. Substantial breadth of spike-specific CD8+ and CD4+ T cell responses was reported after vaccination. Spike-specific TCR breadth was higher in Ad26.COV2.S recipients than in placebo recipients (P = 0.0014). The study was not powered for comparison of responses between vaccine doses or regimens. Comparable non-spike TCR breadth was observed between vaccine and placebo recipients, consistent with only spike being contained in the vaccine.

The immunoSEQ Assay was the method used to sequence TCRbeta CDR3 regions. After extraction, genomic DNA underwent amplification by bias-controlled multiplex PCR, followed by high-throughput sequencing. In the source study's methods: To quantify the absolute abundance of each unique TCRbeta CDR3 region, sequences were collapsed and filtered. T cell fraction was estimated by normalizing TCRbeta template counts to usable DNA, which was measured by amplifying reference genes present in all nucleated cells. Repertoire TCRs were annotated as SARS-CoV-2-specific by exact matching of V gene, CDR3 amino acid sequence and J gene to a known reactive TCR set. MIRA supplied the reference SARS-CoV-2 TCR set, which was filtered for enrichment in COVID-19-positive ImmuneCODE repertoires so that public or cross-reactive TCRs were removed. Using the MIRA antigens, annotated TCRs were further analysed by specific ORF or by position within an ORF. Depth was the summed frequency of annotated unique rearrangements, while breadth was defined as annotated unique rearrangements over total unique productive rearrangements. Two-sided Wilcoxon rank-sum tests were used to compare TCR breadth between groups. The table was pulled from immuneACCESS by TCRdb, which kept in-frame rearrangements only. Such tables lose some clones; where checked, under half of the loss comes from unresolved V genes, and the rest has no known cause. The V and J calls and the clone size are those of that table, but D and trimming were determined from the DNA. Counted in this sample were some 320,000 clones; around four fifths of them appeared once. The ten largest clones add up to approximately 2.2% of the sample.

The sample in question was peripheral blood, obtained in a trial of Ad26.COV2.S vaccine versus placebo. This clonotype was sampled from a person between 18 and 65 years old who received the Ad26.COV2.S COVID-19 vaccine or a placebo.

The encoded CDR3 is CASSQVSGTGELFF. The base sequence is TGCGCCAGCAGCCAAGTCTCGGGTACCGGGGAGCTGTTTTTT. Rearrangement joined TRBV4-1 to TRBJ2-2; the D gene assignment is ambiguous. Via the germline V gene, CDR1 is MGHRA and CDR2 YSYEKL. Cut back by 1 base and 5 bases, the V and J ends lie 8 bases apart. Its CDR3 holds 14 amino acids, cysteine through phenylalanine. Here the CDR3 DNA is all that survives: 42 bases in frame from base 1.